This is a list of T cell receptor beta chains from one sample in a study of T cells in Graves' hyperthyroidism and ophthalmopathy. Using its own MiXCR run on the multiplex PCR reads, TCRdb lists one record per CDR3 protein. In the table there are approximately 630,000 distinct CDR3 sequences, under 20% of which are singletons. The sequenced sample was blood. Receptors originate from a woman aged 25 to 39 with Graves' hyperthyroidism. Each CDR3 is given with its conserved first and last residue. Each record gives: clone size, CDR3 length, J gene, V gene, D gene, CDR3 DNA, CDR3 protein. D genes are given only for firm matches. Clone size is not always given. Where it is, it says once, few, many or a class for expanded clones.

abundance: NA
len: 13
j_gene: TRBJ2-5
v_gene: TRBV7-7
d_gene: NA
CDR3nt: TGTGCTAGCAGCTTTTCGGTCACGGAGACCCAGTACTTC
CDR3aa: CASSFSVTETQYF

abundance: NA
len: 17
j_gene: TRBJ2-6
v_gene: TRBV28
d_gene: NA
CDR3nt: TGTGCCAGCAGTTTGATAGGGGGTTCCTCTGGGGCCAACGTCCTGACTTTC
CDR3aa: CASSLIGGSSGANVLTF

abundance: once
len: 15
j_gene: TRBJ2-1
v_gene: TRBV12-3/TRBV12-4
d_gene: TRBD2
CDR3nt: TGTGCCAGCAGTTTAGGACTAGCGGGAGACGATGAGCAGTTCTTC
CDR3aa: CASSLGLAGDDEQFF

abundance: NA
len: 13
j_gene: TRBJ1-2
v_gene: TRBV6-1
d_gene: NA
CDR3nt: TGTGCCAGCCGAGTATCAGAGAACTATGGCTACACCTTC
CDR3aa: CASRVSENYGYTF

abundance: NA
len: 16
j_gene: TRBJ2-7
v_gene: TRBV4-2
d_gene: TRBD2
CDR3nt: TGTGCCAGCAGCCAAGATGCGGGGGGGCTAAACTACGAGCAGTACTTC
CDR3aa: CASSQDAGGLNYEQYF

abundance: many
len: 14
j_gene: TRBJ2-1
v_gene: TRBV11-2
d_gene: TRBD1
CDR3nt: TGTGCCAGCAGCTTAAACCTGAAAGGGGGCGAGCAGTTCTTC
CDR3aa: CASSLNLKGGEQFF

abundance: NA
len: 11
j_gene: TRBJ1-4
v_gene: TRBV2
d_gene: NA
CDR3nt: TGTCCCAGCAGTCGTAATGAAAAACTGTTTTTT
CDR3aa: CPSSRNEKLFF

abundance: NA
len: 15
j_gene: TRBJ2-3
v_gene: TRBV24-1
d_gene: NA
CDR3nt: TGTGCCACCAGTGATCTCCTAGGGGGGCCAGATACGCAGTATTTT
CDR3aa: CATSDLLGGPDTQYF

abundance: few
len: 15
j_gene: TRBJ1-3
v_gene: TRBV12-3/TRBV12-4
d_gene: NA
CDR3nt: TGTGCCAGCAGTCCACCCGCCATGTCTGGAAACACCATATATTTT
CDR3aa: CASSPPAMSGNTIYF

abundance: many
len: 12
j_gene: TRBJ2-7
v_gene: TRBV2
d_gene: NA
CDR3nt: TGTGCCGGGGGGGACACCCCCTACGAGCAGTACTTC
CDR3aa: CAGGDTPYEQYF

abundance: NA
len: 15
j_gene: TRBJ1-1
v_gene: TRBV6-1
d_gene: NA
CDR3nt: TGTGCCAGCAGTGAAGTGGGCAGGATTCCTTCTGAAGCTTTCTTT
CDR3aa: CASSEVGRIPSEAFF

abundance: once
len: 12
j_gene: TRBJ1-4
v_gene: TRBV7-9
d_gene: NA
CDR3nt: TGTGCCAGCAGTACCCCTAATGAAAAACTGTTTTTT
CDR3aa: CASSTPNEKLFF

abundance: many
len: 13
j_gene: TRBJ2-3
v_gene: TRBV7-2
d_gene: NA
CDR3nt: TGTGCCAGCAGCTTGGACCCTCAATTCACGCAGTATTTT
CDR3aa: CASSLDPQFTQYF

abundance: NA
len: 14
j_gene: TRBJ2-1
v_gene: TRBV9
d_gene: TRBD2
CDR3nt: TGTGCCAGCAGCGTAACTAGCGCAAACAATGAGCAGTTCTTC
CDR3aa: CASSVTSANNEQFF

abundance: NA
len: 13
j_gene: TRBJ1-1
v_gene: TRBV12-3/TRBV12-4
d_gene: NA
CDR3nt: TGTGCCAGCAGTTTAGAGAAATACACTGAAGCTTTCTTT
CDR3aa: CASSLEKYTEAFF

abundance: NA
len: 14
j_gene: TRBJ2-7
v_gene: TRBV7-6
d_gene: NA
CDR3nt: TGTGCCAGCAGCACCCTGGGCTTCTCCTACGAGCAGTACTTC
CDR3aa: CASSTLGFSYEQYF

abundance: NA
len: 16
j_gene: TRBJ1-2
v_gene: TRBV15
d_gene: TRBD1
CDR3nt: TGTGCCACCAGCAGGCCCCCGGGACAGGGAAGAAGTGGCTACACCTTC
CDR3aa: CATSRPPGQGRSGYTF

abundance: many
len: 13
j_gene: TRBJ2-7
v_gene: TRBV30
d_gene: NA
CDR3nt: TGTGCCTGGAGTTCCCAGGCTAGCAACGAGCAGTACTTC
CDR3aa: CAWSSQASNEQYF

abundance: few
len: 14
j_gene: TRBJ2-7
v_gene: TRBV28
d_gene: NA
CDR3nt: TGTGCCAGCAGTTTACGGGGTTTTACGTACGAGCAGTACTTC
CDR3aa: CASSLRGFTYEQYF

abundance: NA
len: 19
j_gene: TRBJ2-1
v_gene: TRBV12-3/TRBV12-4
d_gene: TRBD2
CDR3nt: TGTGCCAGCAGTCCGGGACTAGCGGAGAAGGTTACCCTTTACAATGAGCAGTTCTTC
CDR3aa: CASSPGLAEKVTLYNEQFF

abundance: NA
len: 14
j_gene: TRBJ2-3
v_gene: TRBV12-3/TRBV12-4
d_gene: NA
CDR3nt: TGTGTCAGCTACCTCAGGGATGGCACAAATACGCAGTATTTT
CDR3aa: CVSYLRDGTNTQYF

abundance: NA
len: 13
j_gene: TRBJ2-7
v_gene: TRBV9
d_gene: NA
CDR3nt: TGTGCCAGCAGCGTCGGAACATACTACGAGCAGTACTTC
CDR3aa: CASSVGTYYEQYF

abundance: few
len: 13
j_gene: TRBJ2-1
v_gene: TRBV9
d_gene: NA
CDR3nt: TGTGCCAGCAGCGTAGGGGACCTAAATGAGCAGTTCTTC
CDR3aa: CASSVGDLNEQFF